The source of this TCR beta chain is a study of shared clonotypes between healthy human individuals. Generated by immunoSEQ multiplex PCR, the TCRdb table keeps only in-frame clones and is missing some. Here the sample spans roughly 1 million clones, about 76% being singletons. Trimming cost V 4 bases and J 4 bases; bases outside gene matches: 2. This CDR3 region has 13 residues. Germline CDR1 and CDR2: LNHDA and SQIVND (reference sequence). The chain joins TRBV19 to TRBJ2-5; TRBD1 agrees at 8 bases. The sample consisted of memory CD4+ T cells sorted from blood. Subset of the sample: CD45RA-negative fraction. This clonotype was obtained from a man between 18 and 35 years old in good health. The CDR3 nucleotides are TGTGCCAGTAGTACAACAGGGGGAGAGACCCAGTACTTC. Its translation is CASSTTGGETQYF.